The rows below give T cell receptor beta chains drawn from one sample of a study of shared clonotypes between healthy human individuals. Produced via immunoSEQ multiplex PCR; TCRdb's table is partial and in-frame only. Of about 960,000 clones listed, 60% to 85% are singletons. Sequences were obtained from memory CD4+ T cells sorted from blood. The receptors here all came from a young man in good health. The CDR3 runs from the conserved cysteine through the conserved F or W.

j_call v_call cdr3_aa
TRBJ2-3 TRBV15 CATRTAPHHTQYF
TRBJ1-2 TRBV2 CASSLRQGTYTF
TRBJ2-2 TRBV10-1 CASRAAAGELFF
TRBJ2-7 TRBV7-2 CASRPGLAGGYEQYF
TRBJ2-7 TRBV5-4 CASSPPGRGVSYEQYF
TRBJ2-2 TRBV5-6 CASSYDRGTGELFF
TRBJ2-3 TRBV2 CASSWDISTDTQYF
TRBJ2-7 TRBV30 CAWSPGIYYEQYF
TRBJ2-5 TRBV5-6 CASSFDRSQETQYF
TRBJ2-2 TRBV12-5 CASGRGQGRTGELFF
TRBJ2-1 TRBV10-3 CAISEPRLLAGDEQFF
TRBJ1-2 TRBV7-9 CASSLGSNIYGYTF
TRBJ1-2 TRBV6-6 CASRRQGRDSYTF
TRBJ1-1 TRBV5-1 CASSRIRANQDTEAFF
TRBJ2-5 TRBV5-6 CASSLGRFQETQYF
TRBJ2-1 TRBV7-8 CASSLEVSNEQFF
TRBJ2-2 TRBV11-3 CASSPRQGDTGELFF
TRBJ2-5 TRBV30 CAWSPDLTTQYF
TRBJ2-3 TRBV2 CASRTRGAADTQYF
TRBJ2-2 TRBV18 CASSGTLASNTGELFF
TRBJ1-5 TRBV14 CASSQDVGGEGQPQHF
TRBJ1-6 TRBV28 CASSNQGAAYNSPLHF
TRBJ2-2 TRBV5-1 CASANQGSYTGELFF
TRBJ2-3 TRBV28 CATLTSTDTQYF
TRBJ2-7 TRBV28 CASSQPLAGGTTYEQYF
TRBJ1-2 TRBV6-1 CASRTGVGYGYTF
TRBJ2-5 TRBV30 CAWSEDRAGVGTQYF
TRBJ2-5 TRBV5-1 CASSLVAGSGGAETQYF
TRBJ2-1 TRBV29-1 CSVAGTSGRIEGNEQFF
TRBJ2-2 TRBV6-1 CASRSRATGELFF